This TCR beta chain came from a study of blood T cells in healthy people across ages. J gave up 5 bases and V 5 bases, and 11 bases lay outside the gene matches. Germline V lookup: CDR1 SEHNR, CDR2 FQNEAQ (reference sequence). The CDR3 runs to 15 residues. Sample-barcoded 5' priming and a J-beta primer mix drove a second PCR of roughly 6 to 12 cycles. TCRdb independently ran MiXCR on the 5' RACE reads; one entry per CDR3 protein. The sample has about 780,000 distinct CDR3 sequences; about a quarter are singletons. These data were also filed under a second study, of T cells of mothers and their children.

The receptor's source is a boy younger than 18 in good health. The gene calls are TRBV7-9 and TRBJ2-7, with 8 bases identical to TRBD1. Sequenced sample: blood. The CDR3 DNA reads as TGTGCCAGCAGCGCCCTCGGACAGGGAAACCACGAGCAGTACTTC. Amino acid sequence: CASSALGQGNHEQYF.